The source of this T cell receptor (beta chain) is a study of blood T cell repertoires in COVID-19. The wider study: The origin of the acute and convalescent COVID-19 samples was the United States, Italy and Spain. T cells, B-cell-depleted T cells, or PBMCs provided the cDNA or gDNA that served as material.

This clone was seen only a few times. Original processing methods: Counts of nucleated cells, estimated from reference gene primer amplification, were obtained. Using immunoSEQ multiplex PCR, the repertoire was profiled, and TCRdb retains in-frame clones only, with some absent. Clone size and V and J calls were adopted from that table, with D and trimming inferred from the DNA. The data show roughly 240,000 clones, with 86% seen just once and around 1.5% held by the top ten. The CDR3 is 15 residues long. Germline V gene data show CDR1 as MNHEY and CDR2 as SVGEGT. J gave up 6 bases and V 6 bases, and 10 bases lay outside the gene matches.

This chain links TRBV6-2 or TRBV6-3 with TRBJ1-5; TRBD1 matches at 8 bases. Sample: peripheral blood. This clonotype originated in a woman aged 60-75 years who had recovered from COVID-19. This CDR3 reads CASSPRGQGVQPQHF. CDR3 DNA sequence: TGTGCCAGCAGCCCCCGAGGACAGGGAGTTCAGCCCCAGCATTTT.